Below, 6 T cell receptor beta chains from the same sample are listed, as sequenced in a study of cytomegalovirus exposure and HLA in healthy donors. The PCR ran on 60 Vbeta and 13 Jbeta primers. Profiling relied on immunoSEQ multiplex PCR, and the TCRdb table lists in-frame clones only, not all of them. Of 75,000 to 95,000 clones detected, about three quarters appear once; the ten largest clones hold around 4.4%. Sequencing used PBMCs. These receptors all stem from a male donor in good health and CMV-seropositive.

There are a few counts of this clone. The chain combines TRBV15 with TRBJ1-1; 10 nucleotides match TRBD1. Germline CDR1 LNHNV, CDR2 YYDKDF (reference sequence). The CDR3 extends over 16 amino acids. Trimming cost V 6 bases and J 3 bases; bases outside gene matches: 10. CDR3 loop: CATRGTVGTGDTEAFF. CDR3 nucleotides: TGTGCCACCAGAGGTACGGTAGGGACAGGGGACACTGAAGCTTTCTTT.

This chain joins TRBV2 and TRBJ2-2; 7 bases align to TRBD1. The CDR3 totals 14 residues. V trimming: 6 bases; J trimming: 9 bases; junction bases outside the gene matches: 10. Per the germline V gene, CDR1 is SNHLY and CDR2 is FYNNEI. The chain's CDR3 is CASRGTGDRRELFF. The CDR3 region has the DNA TGTGCCAGCAGGGGAACAGGGGATAGGAGGGAGCTGTTTTTT.

In its sample, this clone was seen once. The genes are TRBV7-2 and TRBJ2-3; TRBD1 matches 7 bases. Germline loops: CDR1 SGHTA, CDR2 FQGNSA. The CDR3 is made up of 15 amino acids. The trim removed 5 bases at V and 10 bases at J, leaving 15 bases unmatched. The CDR3 nucleotides read TGTGCCAGCAGCCCTCGGACAGGTATCACGTGGGCGCAGTATTTT. Its translation: CASSPRTGITWAQYF.

The chain combines TRBV28 with TRBJ1-5, with no clear D. From germline, CDR1 is MDHEN and CDR2 SYDVKM. This CDR3 has 13 amino acids. V lost 11 bases, J lost 0 bases, and 11 bases lay in between. CDR3 loop: CASGESSNQPQHF. The CDR3 coding sequence is TGTGCCTCGGGTGAGTCTAGCAATCAGCCCCAGCATTTT.

On this clone itself: At one boundary the junction diverges from the germline segment, which might be a read error. The chain couples TRBV30 to TRBJ2-4; 9 bases are shared with TRBD1. Germline V gene lookup returns CDR1 GTSNPN and CDR2 SVGIG (reference sequence). The CDR3 has 11 residues. For the CDR3, the DNA is TGTGCCTCCGAAACTCCGACAGGGGGTATTTTT. Translation: CASETPTGGIF. Full variable domain (missing parts from reference TRBV30 and TRBJ2-4): SQTIHQWPATLVQPVGSPLSLECTVEGTSNPNLYWYRQAAGRGLQLLFYSVGIGQISSEVPQNLSASRPQDRQFILSSKKLLLSDSGFYLCASETPTGGIFGAGTRLSVL.

The table lists this clone with a few counts. The V gene is TRBV27, the J gene TRBJ1-5; TRBD1 might be the D (5 bases). Per the germline V gene, CDR1 is MNHEY and CDR2 is SMNVEV (reference sequence). The V end was cut by 2 bases, the J end by 1 base, with 9 bases between. The CDR3 length is 15 residues. The chain's CDR3 is CASSLLWGSNQPQHF. The CDR3 DNA reads TGTGCCAGCAGTTTACTTTGGGGCAGCAATCAGCCCCAGCATTTT.